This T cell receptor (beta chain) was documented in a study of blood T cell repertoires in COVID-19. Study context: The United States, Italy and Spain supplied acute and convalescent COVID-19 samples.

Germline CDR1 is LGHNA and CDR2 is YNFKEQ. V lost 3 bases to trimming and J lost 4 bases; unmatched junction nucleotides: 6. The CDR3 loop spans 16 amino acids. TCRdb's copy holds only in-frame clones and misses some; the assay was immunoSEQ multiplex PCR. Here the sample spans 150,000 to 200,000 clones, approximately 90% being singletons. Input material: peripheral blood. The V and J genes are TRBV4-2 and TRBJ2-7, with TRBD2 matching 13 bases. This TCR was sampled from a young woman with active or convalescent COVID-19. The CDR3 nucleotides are TGTGCCAGCAGCCACCCCGGACTAGCGGGAGAATACGAGCAGTACTTC. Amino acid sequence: CASSHPGLAGEYEQYF.